Listed below are T cell receptor beta chains from one sample, sequenced in a study of memory CD4+ T cells and cytomegalovirus serostatus. TCRdb's copy holds only in-frame clones and misses some; the assay was immunoSEQ multiplex PCR. The sample holds around 53,000 clones; over 70% are singletons and the top ten take 1.5% to 2.5%. Sequenced sample: memory CD4+ T cells from blood. The receptors stem from an adult in good health and CMV-seropositive. Each CDR3 is given with its conserved first and last residue. Each record gives: V gene, D gene, J gene, clone size, CDR3 DNA, CDR3 protein. A D gene is named only where the DNA matches it firmly. Expanded clones get a size class; other rows say once, few or many, or leave the size out.

V: TRBV27
D: -
J: TRBJ1-3
size: -
DNA: TGTGCCAGCAGCCCCAGGTCAGGGTCTGGAAACACCATATATTTT
CDR3: CASSPRSGSGNTIYF

V: TRBV2
D: -
J: TRBJ2-2
size: -
DNA: TGTGCCAGCAATCAGAACACCGGGGAGCTGTTTTTT
CDR3: CASNQNTGELFF

V: TRBV5-1
D: -
J: TRBJ2-2
size: -
DNA: TGCGCCAGCAGCTTGGAGGACGGCAGGGGTTATGGCGGGGAGCTGTTTTTT
CDR3: CASSLEDGRGYGGELFF

V: TRBV18
D: -
J: TRBJ1-1
size: -
DNA: TGTGCCAGCTCACCTCCGTCCATGAACACTGAAGCTTTCTTT
CDR3: CASSPPSMNTEAFF

V: TRBV5-4
D: -
J: TRBJ1-1
size: few
DNA: TGTGCCAGCAGCTTGATGGGGGGTGGGTTAAGGTCCACTGAAGCTTTCTTT
CDR3: CASSLMGGGLRSTEAFF

V: TRBV11-2
D: TRBD1
J: TRBJ2-7
size: -
DNA: TGTGCCAGCAGCCGCTCTGACAGGGGCTCCTACGAGCAGTACTTC
CDR3: CASSRSDRGSYEQYF

V: TRBV28
D: -
J: TRBJ1-2
size: -
DNA: TGTGCCAGCAGTTCCGGGACAATAGGCGGCTACACCTTC
CDR3: CASSSGTIGGYTF

V: TRBV2
D: -
J: TRBJ2-6
size: -
DNA: TGTGCCAGCAGTGTTGAGGGGACTGGGGCCAACGTCCTGACTTTC
CDR3: CASSVEGTGANVLTF

V: TRBV5-5
D: -
J: TRBJ2-2
size: once
DNA: TGTGCCAGCAGCTGGGACCGAGCCGGGGAGCTGTTTTTT
CDR3: CASSWDRAGELFF

V: TRBV25-1
D: -
J: TRBJ2-3
size: -
DNA: TGTGCCAGCAGTGAATCCAGTCAGCTTTACACTAGCACAGATACGCAGTATTTT
CDR3: CASSESSQLYTSTDTQYF

V: TRBV28
D: -
J: TRBJ1-2
size: -
DNA: TGTGCCAGCAGTCCCCCGACATTAAACTATGGCTACACCTTC
CDR3: CASSPPTLNYGYTF

V: TRBV30
D: -
J: TRBJ1-5
size: -
DNA: TGTGCCTGGAGCCTCGCGGACCCTAGTTCCAATCAGCCCCAGCATTTT
CDR3: CAWSLADPSSNQPQHF

V: TRBV5-1
D: -
J: TRBJ1-4
size: -
DNA: TGCGCCAGCAGCTCCCTTGGGCAGGGGCCTAATGAAAAACTGTTTTTT
CDR3: CASSSLGQGPNEKLFF

V: TRBV28
D: TRBD1
J: TRBJ1-5
size: once
DNA: TGTGCCAGCAGTCCGCCGCTCGGTGACAGGGTATCTCAGCCCCAGCATTTT
CDR3: CASSPPLGDRVSQPQHF

V: TRBV27
D: -
J: TRBJ1-1
size: -
DNA: TGTGCCAGCAGTCCCCCAGGGAGGTGGACTGAAGCTTTCTTT
CDR3: CASSPPGRWTEAFF

V: TRBV25-1
D: -
J: TRBJ1-3
size: -
DNA: TGTGCCAGCAGTGAAGTCCCGGGAAACACCATATATTTT
CDR3: CASSEVPGNTIYF

V: TRBV30
D: TRBD1
J: TRBJ2-3
size: -
DNA: TGTGCCTGGAGTGAGGGGGGACAGGCCTCCACAGATACGCAGTATTTT
CDR3: CAWSEGGQASTDTQYF

V: TRBV7-9
D: -
J: TRBJ1-1
size: -
DNA: TGTGCCAGCAGCTCAGGCCCCCTTGAAAGAGGTGAAGCTTTCTTT
CDR3: CASSSGPLERGEAFF

V: TRBV7-2
D: -
J: TRBJ1-5
size: -
DNA: TGTGCCAGCAGCTTCCTCGCGAGCAATCAGCCCCAGCATTTT
CDR3: CASSFLASNQPQHF

V: TRBV6-6
D: -
J: TRBJ2-2
size: -
DNA: TGTGCCGAGAGTGGGGGCGGCGGGGAGCTGTTTTTT
CDR3: CAESGGGGELFF

V: TRBV12-1
D: -
J: TRBJ1-2
size: -
DNA: TGTGCCAGCAGCTTCTTCTGCACCGGGACGGGCGCCGGCTACACCTTC
CDR3: CASSFFCTGTGAGYTF

V: TRBV2
D: TRBD2
J: TRBJ2-5
size: -
DNA: TGTGCCAGCAGTCAAACTAGCGGGGGCTCAGAGACCCAGTACTTC
CDR3: CASSQTSGGSETQYF

V: TRBV7-6
D: TRBD2
J: TRBJ2-5
size: -
DNA: TGTGCCACCGCCGGTCGGGCTAGCGGGAGTGAGACCCAGTACTTC
CDR3: CATAGRASGSETQYF

V: TRBV5-1
D: -
J: TRBJ1-1
size: -
DNA: TGCGCCAGCGGCGATATAAACACTGAAGCTTTCTTT
CDR3: CASGDINTEAFF

V: TRBV6-6
D: -
J: TRBJ2-7
size: -
DNA: TGTGCCAGCATCTACGGATACGAGCAGTACTTC
CDR3: CASIYGYEQYF

V: TRBV28
D: -
J: TRBJ2-7
size: -
DNA: TGTGCCAGCAGTTTAGGGGGGGCCCTCTTGATCTACGAGCAGTACTTC
CDR3: CASSLGGALLIYEQYF

V: TRBV19
D: -
J: TRBJ1-3
size: -
DNA: TGTGCCAGTATCTCCAGAAGGGGCGAAGGAAACACCATATATTTT
CDR3: CASISRRGEGNTIYF

V: TRBV18
D: -
J: TRBJ1-2
size: -
DNA: TGTGCCAGCTCACCATCAGGGGAGGGAGGCTACACCTTC
CDR3: CASSPSGEGGYTF

V: TRBV5-1
D: -
J: TRBJ2-3
size: -
DNA: TGCGCCAGCAGCTTGGGGGGCACAGATACGCAGTATTTT
CDR3: CASSLGGTDTQYF

V: TRBV5-4
D: -
J: TRBJ2-5
size: -
DNA: TGTGCCAGCAGCTTGCACTACCAAGAGACCCAGTACTTC
CDR3: CASSLHYQETQYF

V: TRBV6-5
D: TRBD1
J: TRBJ2-7
size: -
DNA: TGTGCCAGCAGGACCATTGACAGGGACGAGCAGTACTTC
CDR3: CASRTIDRDEQYF

V: TRBV6-1
D: -
J: TRBJ1-2
size: -
DNA: TGTGCCAGCAGTGAAGCGGGCCGGAACTATGGCTACACCTTC
CDR3: CASSEAGRNYGYTF

V: TRBV7-6
D: -
J: TRBJ1-1
size: -
DNA: TGTGCCAGCAGCTTAGGGGGGGTCACTGAAGCTTTCTTT
CDR3: CASSLGGVTEAFF

V: TRBV28
D: -
J: TRBJ1-1
size: -
DNA: TGTGCCAGCAGTTTGGGGGCCACTGAAGCTTTCTTT
CDR3: CASSLGATEAFF

V: TRBV6-1
D: -
J: TRBJ1-5
size: few
DNA: TGTGCCAGCAGTGAGGTACGGGCTCAGCCCCAGCATTTT
CDR3: CASSEVRAQPQHF

V: TRBV7-2
D: -
J: TRBJ2-3
size: -
DNA: TGTGCCAGCAGCAGGAACCTTGGCACAGATACGCAGTATTTT
CDR3: CASSRNLGTDTQYF

V: TRBV18
D: -
J: TRBJ2-2
size: -
DNA: TGTGCCAGCTCACCGAGTCACACCGGGGAGCTGTTTTTT
CDR3: CASSPSHTGELFF

V: TRBV15
D: -
J: TRBJ1-1
size: -
DNA: TGTGCCACCAGCGGAGGAGTTTTCGGCACTGAAGCTTTCTTT
CDR3: CATSGGVFGTEAFF

V: TRBV5-6
D: -
J: TRBJ1-2
size: -
DNA: TGTGCCAGCAGCTTAGGACAGCTTACTAACTATGGCTACACCTTC
CDR3: CASSLGQLTNYGYTF

V: TRBV6-6
D: -
J: TRBJ1-5
size: -
DNA: TGTGCCAGCAGTGGCAGGGGTCGGCATCAGCCCCAGCATTTT
CDR3: CASSGRGRHQPQHF

V: TRBV6-5
D: -
J: TRBJ1-5
size: -
DNA: TGTGCCAGCACCCTTACGGCGGGAAGCAATCAGCCCCAGCATTTT
CDR3: CASTLTAGSNQPQHF

V: TRBV27
D: -
J: TRBJ2-4
size: -
DNA: TGTGCCAGCAATGAGGGGTCAGGGAACATTCAGTACTTC
CDR3: CASNEGSGNIQYF

V: TRBV19
D: TRBD1
J: TRBJ1-3
size: -
DNA: TGTGCCAGTAGCGGGACAGCTGGAAACACCATATATTTT
CDR3: CASSGTAGNTIYF

V: TRBV5-1
D: -
J: TRBJ2-7
size: -
DNA: TGCGCCAGCAGCTTGGTCCAGGGCTACGAGCAGTACTTC
CDR3: CASSLVQGYEQYF

V: TRBV19
D: TRBD1
J: TRBJ1-4
size: -
DNA: TGTGCCAGTAGCGCCGGGACAGGGGGCGCGGAAAAACTGTTTTTT
CDR3: CASSAGTGGAEKLFF

V: TRBV27
D: TRBD2
J: TRBJ2-5
size: -
DNA: TGTGCCAGCAGTAAGACTAGCACCCTGCGGGAGACCCAGTACTTC
CDR3: CASSKTSTLRETQYF

V: TRBV7-9
D: -
J: TRBJ1-2
size: -
DNA: TGTGCCAGCAGCTTCGGGAGTAGGTCCACTAACTATGGCTACACCTTC
CDR3: CASSFGSRSTNYGYTF

V: TRBV5-6
D: TRBD1
J: TRBJ1-5
size: -
DNA: TGTGCCAGCAGCAGCCGACAGGGGCGGGCCCAGCATTTT
CDR3: CASSSRQGRAQHF

V: TRBV5-1
D: -
J: TRBJ2-3
size: -
DNA: TGCGCCAGCAGCTTGTCGGGGAGATCAAGCACGTCAGATACGCAGTATTTT
CDR3: CASSLSGRSSTSDTQYF

V: TRBV7-8
D: -
J: TRBJ2-2
size: -
DNA: TGTGCCAGCAGCTTAGGGCGGACAGCAAGTTCTAGTTCCGGGGAGCTGTTTTTT
CDR3: CASSLGRTASSSSGELFF

V: TRBV27
D: -
J: TRBJ1-5
size: -
DNA: TGTGCCAGCAGTTTATCGGGGGCGGAGTATAGCAATCAGCCCCAGCATTTT
CDR3: CASSLSGAEYSNQPQHF

V: TRBV29-1
D: TRBD1
J: TRBJ1-2
size: -
DNA: TGCAGCGTTGACAGGGGGCTACTAGCTAACTATGGCTACACCTTC
CDR3: CSVDRGLLANYGYTF

V: TRBV19
D: -
J: TRBJ1-4
size: -
DNA: TGTGCCAGTAAACCGGGGACGGAATCTGAAAAACTGTTTTTT
CDR3: CASKPGTESEKLFF

V: TRBV19
D: -
J: TRBJ2-5
size: -
DNA: TGTGCCAGTAGCGCTGCCTCTACAGGGTCAGAGACCCAGTACTTC
CDR3: CASSAASTGSETQYF

V: TRBV30
D: -
J: TRBJ2-7
size: -
DNA: TGTGCCTGGAGTGGCGGACAGCCCTACGAGCAGTACTTC
CDR3: CAWSGGQPYEQYF

V: TRBV28
D: TRBD2
J: TRBJ2-5
size: -
DNA: TGTGCCAGCAGAAGGACTAGCGGGGGGCAACAAGAGACCCAGTACTTC
CDR3: CASRRTSGGQQETQYF

V: TRBV4-3
D: -
J: TRBJ1-2
size: -
DNA: TGCGCCAGCAGCCACATAGGGACAACTATTAACTATGGCTACACCTTC
CDR3: CASSHIGTTINYGYTF

V: TRBV7-2
D: -
J: TRBJ1-2
size: few
DNA: TGTGCCAGCAGCCCCGGGGCACCTGGGGCGAACTATGGCTACACCTTC
CDR3: CASSPGAPGANYGYTF

V: TRBV11-2
D: -
J: TRBJ1-5
size: -
DNA: TGTGCCAGCATGGTAGGGGCCGGTACTTATCAGCCCCAGCATTTT
CDR3: CASMVGAGTYQPQHF

V: TRBV19
D: -
J: TRBJ1-1
size: -
DNA: TGTGCCAGTAAATTCGAGGGAATGAACACTGAAGCTTTCTTT
CDR3: CASKFEGMNTEAFF